This T cell receptor beta chain originates from a study of T cells expressing NK-cell markers (dated by TCRdb to the early 2020s). In terms of the full investigation: Three sorted T-cell subsets (CD3+CD56+NKG2C+, CD3+CD56+NKG2C- and CD3+CD56-NKG2C+) from several donors had their TCR beta-chain repertoires profiled. Sequencing of the libraries produced 2 x 150 bp reads on Illumina HiSeq 2000/2500, MiSeq or NextSeq. The study sequenced eight donors, all healthy volunteers chosen at random: three men and five women. Among the eight sequenced donors, only one was HCMV-seronegative, while the other seven were HCMV-seropositive.

Data came from an Illumina HiSeq 2000. TCR beta cDNA libraries were prepared using 5'RACE template switching, which introduced a universal primer site and unique molecular identifiers. Synthesis of cDNA was primed from the TCR beta constant segment and was followed by two consecutive PCR amplification steps. Concerning the study's data processing: MIGEC was used to demultiplex reads and group reads by UMI, and MiTCR was used to assemble and quantify clonotypes. To exclude erroneous sequences, any TCR cDNA sequence not supported by at least two reads was discarded. The tcR package was used for downstream repertoire analysis, with clonotypes matched between fractions based on CDR3 nucleotide sequence plus V segment. Antigen specificity was annotated against VDJdb with VDJmatch, allowing one amino acid substitution in CDR3. After the reads were reprocessed by TCRdb, one entry was made per CDR3 protein sequence, with no DNA. These V and J calls originate from TCRdb's pipeline instead of the authors' own analysis. The table kept for this sample lists fewer than 300,000 distinct CDR3 sequences. The ten largest account for around 3.9% of the sample.

General findings and caveats noted by the study authors: Those dominant clonotypes were again the most abundant among CD3+CD56-NKG2C+ cells in a few donors, at about 28.3-60.1%. Whether the expanded NKG2C-expressing T cell clones were specific for HCMV antigens was left unclear. In over five donors, the dominant CD3+CD56+NKG2C+ clonotypes were found to rank among the top 10 CD8+ clonotypes and to make up roughly 1.0-7.5% of CD8+ T cells.

CDR1 and CDR2 are read off the germline V gene (reference sequence) as DFQATT and SNEGSKA. The CDR3, cysteine through phenylalanine, is 12 amino acids long. The protein alone is recorded here. With respect to this clonotype: Its antigen remains undetermined.

HCMV-specific IgG was detected in serum with a commercial ELISA kit to determine HCMV serostatus. Ficoll density gradient centrifugation was used to isolate peripheral blood mononuclear cells from blood. This receptor chain uses TRBV20-1 and TRBJ1-4. The sequencing input was blood T cells: a sorted CD56 or NKG2C T cell subset, CD4+ or CD8+ T cells, or bulk PBMC T cells (not recorded which). The receptor's source is a woman aged 18-70 years in good health. The CDR3 is CSARWVNEKLFF.